This TCR beta chain was found in a study of graft-versus-host responses after intestinal transplantation. Whole-study context: After anti-thymocyte globulin induction, recipients took tacrolimus and steroids for about 3 years.

This table comes from immunoSEQ multiplex PCR, and its TCRdb copy is limited to in-frame clones, with some not included. The sample has about 98,000 clones, about 82% seen once. V was shortened by 0 bases and J by 9 bases, with 6 bases between the two germline ends. The CDR3 runs to 12 residues. Germline values: CDR1 SNHLY, CDR2 FYNNEI. This TCR came from a human patient who received an intestinal transplant, so some T cells may come from the graft donor. Specimen: PBMCs, collected 255 days after intestinal transplant. The chain has TRBV2 and TRBJ2-1; no firm D call. The DNA for the CDR3 is TGTGCCAGCAGTGAAGCCCCCGCTGAGCAGTTCTTC. This translates into CASSEAPAEQFF.